Listed here are 7 T cell receptor beta chains from one sample, sequenced in a study of T cell changes during pregnancy in multiple sclerosis. Method: immunoSEQ multiplex PCR; TCRdb's copy keeps in-frame clones and lacks some. The table lists under 35,000 clones, approximately 91% of them singletons. The source material was CD8+ T cells from peripheral blood mononuclear cells, sampled before pregnancy. These receptors came from a female donor with multiple sclerosis, enrolled in a pregnancy study.

The chain has TRBV29-1 and TRBJ1-2; 12 nucleotides match TRBD1. The germline V gene encodes CDR1 SQVTM and CDR2 ANQGSEA. CDR3 length equals 14 residues. Trimming at V came to 5 bases and at J to 5 bases, leaving 6 bases not matched to a gene. In DNA, the CDR3 is TGCAGCGTTCCCGGGACAGGGGGCTGGTATGGCTACACCTTC. Encoded protein: CSVPGTGGWYGYTF.

The chain has TRBV28 and TRBJ1-2; D uncertain. Germline V lookup: CDR1 MDHEN, CDR2 SYDVKM. This CDR3 has 14 amino acids. V lost 2 bases and J 6 bases, leaving 13 bases between the germline ends. The CDR3 is CASSLAPHGDGYTF. The CDR3 coding sequence is TGTGCCAGCAGTTTAGCCCCTCACGGGGATGGCTACACCTTC.

The chain employs TRBV5-4 and TRBJ2-5; TRBD2 matches at 9 bases. CDR3 length: 16 amino acids. V gave up 0 bases and J gave up 0 bases; unmatched junction bases: 3. The germline CDR1 and CDR2 sequences are SGHNT and YYREEE (reference sequence). CDR3 sequence (DNA): TGTGCCAGCAGCTTGGGGGTAGCGGGGGACCAAGAGACCCAGTACTTC. This gives the protein CASSLGVAGDQETQYF.

The chain recombines TRBV4-1 with TRBJ2-1, with 8 bases lining up with TRBD1. V shed 1 base, J shed 5 bases, and the junction held 10 bases outside the gene matches. Germline CDR1 MGHRA, CDR2 YSYEKL. The CDR3 spans 17 residues. This chain's CDR3 is CASSQVPTGVRDNEQFF. The CDR3 DNA follows: TGCGCCAGCAGCCAAGTCCCGACAGGGGTAAGAGACAATGAGCAGTTCTTC.

The chain has TRBV5-1 and TRBJ2-7, with D possibly being TRBD2 (5 bases). Germline CDR1 reads SGHRS; CDR2 reads YFSETQ. The CDR3 extends over 15 amino acids. V was cut by 3 bases and J by 3 bases, with 16 bases left in between. In DNA form, the CDR3 reads TGCGCCAGCAGCTCACCATCGGGGTCTAGCTACGAGCAGTACTTC. Translation gives CASSSPSGSSYEQYF.

The chain employs TRBV5-1 and TRBJ2-7, with a tentative D call TRBD2 (6 bases). Trimming cost V 4 bases and J 0 bases, with 8 bases left between them. Germline V gives CDR1 SGHRS, CDR2 YFSETQ. CDR3 size: 13 residues. In DNA, the CDR3 is TGCGCCAGCAGCCCCGGGGGCTCCTACGAGCAGTACTTC. This codes for CASSPGGSYEQYF.

CDR3 in amino acids: CASSGMGGRTEAFF. The DNA of the CDR3 is TGTGCCAGCTCCGGAATGGGGGGTCGCACTGAAGCTTTCTTT. The chain uses TRBV18 and TRBJ1-1; the D gene is possibly TRBD1 (5 bases). V was clipped by 6 bases and J by 4 bases, with 15 bases between them. Germline-derived CDR1 and CDR2 are KGHSH and LQKENI. There are 14 residues in the CDR3.